The subject of this entry is one T cell receptor (beta chain). The antigen remains undetermined. The record originates from a study of cytomegalovirus exposure and HLA in healthy donors. Study-level results: Researchers counted 150 to 200 TCR beta chains as cytomegalovirus-associated. A prior analysis recorded that most TCR beta V segments were productive about 87% or about 30% of the time.

60 Vbeta and 13 Jbeta primers were used in PCR. TCRdb's table, derived via immunoSEQ multiplex PCR, lists solely in-frame clones and lacks some. This repertoire shows roughly 140,000 clones, nearly 80% found once; its top ten account for around 3%. The CDR3 is 15 residues long. CDR1 is MNHEY, CDR2 SVGAGI, per germline. The chain recombines TRBV6-5 with TRBJ2-5, with D possibly matching TRBD1 (7 bases). Matching the DNA end better, TRBJ2-7 makes the J call doubtful. This clonotype was obtained from a man aged 35-49 years in good health and CMV-seropositive. The sample was PBMCs. The CDR3 spells CASSYGQGGSYEQYF. As DNA, the CDR3 is TGTGCCAGCAGTTACGGGCAGGGGGGCTCCTACGAGCAGTACTTC.